Listed below are T cell receptor beta chains from one sample, sequenced in a study of blood T cell repertoires in COVID-19. TCRdb's copy holds only in-frame clones and misses some; the assay was immunoSEQ multiplex PCR. The data show 200,000 or so clones, 80% to 90% seen once. The sequencing input was PBMCs or T cells enriched from blood (not recorded which). The origin of the receptors is a woman aged 50 to 60 who had been exposed to COVID-19. Each CDR3 is given with its conserved first and last residue. D genes are given only for firm matches. The size of a clone is reported for some rows only, either as once, few or many, or as a class for expanded clones.

D gene	J gene	clone size	CDR3 length	V gene	CDR3 DNA	CDR3 protein
-	TRBJ1-6	-	15	TRBV14	TGTGCCAGCAGCCTGGACAGTCCTTATAATTCACCCCTCCACTTT	CASSLDSPYNSPLHF
TRBD2	TRBJ2-3	few	20	TRBV4-3	TGCGCCAGCAGCCAAGAGCGAGCGGGCCGGGCTAGCGGGATCTCAGATACGCAGTATTTT	CASSQERAGRASGISDTQYF
-	TRBJ1-5	-	15	TRBV19	TGTGCCAGTAGTCCTTCCCAACAGGGTAATCAGCCCCAGCATTTT	CASSPSQQGNQPQHF
-	TRBJ1-2	-	14	TRBV19	TGTGCCAGTAGTATAGGTACAGGCGGCTATGGCTACACCTTC	CASSIGTGGYGYTF
TRBD1	TRBJ2-5	-	17	TRBV7-9	TGTGCCAGCAGCTCTGGGGACAGGGGACCCCAGGAGAAGACCCAGTACTTC	CASSSGDRGPQEKTQYF
-	TRBJ2-7	-	14	TRBV9	TGTGCCAGCAGCGTACAGTCTGCCTCCTACGAGCAGTACTTC	CASSVQSASYEQYF
-	TRBJ2-3	-	14	TRBV15	TGTGCCACCAGCAGAGGTGACACTACAGATACGCAGTATTTT	CATSRGDTTDTQYF
TRBD2	TRBJ2-1	-	15	TRBV10-2	TGCGCCAGCAGCCCAGCGGGGGCCATCTACAATGAGCAGTTCTTC	CASSPAGAIYNEQFF
-	TRBJ1-2	-	15	TRBV25-1	TGTGCCAGCAGTGAATACGCAGACTTTAACTATGGCTACACCTTC	CASSEYADFNYGYTF
-	TRBJ2-7	-	17	TRBV18	TGTGCCAGCTCACCTGGGCCCCGCAGCAGTTTCTCCTACGAGCAGTACTTC	CASSPGPRSSFSYEQYF
TRBD1	TRBJ1-1	-	13	TRBV27	TGTGCCAGTTACGGGACAGCGAACACTGAAGCTTTCTTT	CASYGTANTEAFF
TRBD1	TRBJ2-1	-	16	TRBV6-1	TGTGCCAGCAGTGGTGTTGGACAGGGAAAGGACAATGAGCAGTTCTTC	CASSGVGQGKDNEQFF
TRBD2	TRBJ2-3	few	16	TRBV9	TGTGCCAGCAGCGCCGCCGGGACTAGCGTACAAGATACGCAGTATTTT	CASSAAGTSVQDTQYF
TRBD1	TRBJ1-2	-	16	TRBV6-2/TRBV6-3	TGTGCCAGCAGCCAAGGCGGACAGGGGCGCTTTGATGGCTACACCTTC	CASSQGGQGRFDGYTF
TRBD2	TRBJ2-1	once	15	TRBV2	TGTGCCAGCAGAGTTAGCGGGGGGGCATACAATGAGCAGTTCTTC	CASRVSGGAYNEQFF
TRBD1	TRBJ1-5	-	19	TRBV28	TGTGCCAGCAGTTTGGGACAGGGGGCTTTAGTGGATAGCAATCAGCCCCAGCATTTT	CASSLGQGALVDSNQPQHF
-	TRBJ2-5	-	15	TRBV19	TGTGCCAGTAGTATCCCGACTAGTGGACGGGAGACCCAGTACTTC	CASSIPTSGRETQYF
-	TRBJ1-3	-	16	TRBV15	TGTGCCACCAGCAGTGGTACAGCCCTCTCTGGAAACACCATATATTTT	CATSSGTALSGNTIYF
TRBD1	TRBJ2-2	-	19	TRBV6-1	TGTGCCAGCAGTGGAAGACAGGGGGCGGGTAGAGCGAACACCGGGGAGCTGTTTTTT	CASSGRQGAGRANTGELFF
TRBD1	TRBJ1-2	-	16	TRBV15	TGTGCCACCAGCGGCTGGACAGGGGTCGTGGCCTATGGCTACACCTTC	CATSGWTGVVAYGYTF
TRBD1	TRBJ1-3	-	18	TRBV11-2	TGTGCCAGCAGCTTAGTGCCCCTCAGGGGGCGGCCTGGAAACACCATATATTTT	CASSLVPLRGRPGNTIYF
-	TRBJ1-1	-	15	TRBV4-2	TGTGCCAGCAGCCACCCCGACAGGCCGTACACTGAAGCTTTCTTT	CASSHPDRPYTEAFF
-	TRBJ1-6	-	14	TRBV5-3	TGTGCCAGAAGCTTAGGACAGAATAATTCACCCCTCCACTTT	CARSLGQNNSPLHF